The 9 T cell receptor beta chains reported below all come from one sample, sequenced in a study of Graves' ophthalmopathy and Graves' hyperthyroidism. Amplification of TCR beta CDR3 regions used RNA transcripts. HTBI-primed first-round RT-PCR preceded second-round multiplex PCR. TCRdb used MiXCR to reprocess the multiplex PCR reads, holding one entry per CDR3 protein. The sample consists of around 470,000 distinct CDR3 sequences, 13% to 15% of them appearing once. The sequenced sample was blood. These receptors were taken from a woman aged 25 to 45 with Graves' ophthalmopathy.

This clonotype was seen repeatedly, ten times or more. The rearrangement uses TRBV6-5 and TRBJ2-7; TRBD1 is a possible D gene (6 bases). The CDR3 consists of 15 residues. V lost 3 bases, J lost 12 bases, and 24 bases lay in between. The germline V gene encodes CDR1 MNHEY and CDR2 SVGAGI. The CDR3 nucleotides are TGTGCCAGCAGTTATCGACTCCAACGGACAGACTCTTTGTACTTC. This translates into CASSYRLQRTDSLYF.

This clonotype was counted only a few times. This chain links TRBV11-2 with TRBJ2-5; unclear D gene. The germline V and J ends were trimmed by 5 bases and 0 bases, with 16 bases remaining between them. The CDR3 length is 16 residues. Germline values: CDR1 SGHAT, CDR2 FQNNGV. The CDR3 DNA follows: TGTGCCAGCAGCCATCTTGACATCTGGTACCAAGAGACCCAGTACTTC. The encoded protein is CASSHLDIWYQETQYF.

V usage is TRBV28 and J usage is TRBJ1-3; TRBD1 matches 7 bases. Germline V gene data show CDR1 as MDHEN and CDR2 as SYDVKM. The CDR3 is 15 residues long. V lost 5 bases and J lost 4; bases outside the gene matches: 8. CDR3 sequence: CASSEWGQKGNTIYF. CDR3 nucleotide sequence: TGTGCCAGCAGTGAATGGGGACAGAAAGGAAACACCATATATTTT. Combining the CDR3 with reference TRBV28 and TRBJ1-3 gives the whole variable domain DVKVTQSSRYLVKRTGEKVFLECVQDMDHENMFWYRQDPGLGLRLIYFSYDVKMKEKGDIPEGYSVSREKKERFSLILESASTNQTSMYLCASSEWGQKGNTIYFGEGSWLTVV.

This clonotype came up many times. The chain joins TRBV5-1 to TRBJ2-5; the D gene is possibly TRBD1 (6 bases). Germline V gene sequence: CDR1 SGHRS, CDR2 YFSETQ. The CDR3 is made up of 15 amino acids. V lost 1 base, J lost 5 bases, and 15 bases lay in between. CDR3: CASSLPQGVRETQYF. The CDR3, as DNA: TGCGCCAGCAGCTTGCCACAGGGTGTTCGGGAGACCCAGTACTTC. Together with reference TRBV5-1 and TRBJ2-5, the CDR3 gives the full variable domain: KAGVTQTPRYLIKTRGQQVTLSCSPISGHRSVSWYQQTPGQGLQFLFEYFSETQRNKGNFPGRFSGRQFSNSRSEMNVSTLELGDSALYLCASSLPQGVRETQYFGPGTRLLVL.

This clonotype came up many times. In nucleotides, the CDR3 is TGTGCCAGCAGTTTAAAAAGGTTGGTCGGGCAGTATCAAGAGACCCAGTACTTC. Its translation: CASSLKRLVGQYQETQYF. The rearrangement uses TRBV12-3 or TRBV12-4 and TRBJ2-5; D is ambiguous. CDR3 length: 18 amino acids. The ends were cut back, 2 bases at V and 2 bases at J, with 21 bases in the middle.

This clonotype has more than one count but fewer than ten. This clone may be a read error of a much larger clone one base away. V is TRBV4-1 and J is TRBJ2-5; TRBD1 might be the D (6 bases). CDR1 MGHRA and CDR2 YSYEKL come from the germline V gene. V was cut by 2 bases and J by 7 bases, with 20 bases left in between. The length of the CDR3 is 16 residues. The CDR3 loop reads CASSQFGSQGSVTQYF. In nucleotides, the CDR3 is TGCGCCAGCAGCCAATTCGGGTCGCAGGGGTCCGTGACCCAGTACTTC.

This clonotype appeared many times. The chain carries TRBV28 and TRBJ2-7, with a weak D call TRBD1 (6 bases). This CDR3 is 12 amino acids long. V gave up 6 bases and J gave up 6 bases, with 12 bases separating them. CDR1 is MDHEN, CDR2 SYDVKM, per germline. The CDR3 DNA follows: TGTGCCAGCAGCTCTTACAGGGCCGAGCAGTACTTC. Translating gives CASSSYRAEQYF.

This clonotype was seen repeatedly, ten times or more. The chain employs TRBV2 and TRBJ2-5, with 9 bases that match TRBD2. Germline CDR1 reads SNHLY; CDR2 reads FYNNEI. The CDR3 loop spans 14 amino acids. V lost 5 bases, J lost 6 bases, and 7 bases stayed unmatched. The CDR3 DNA follows: TGTGCCAGCAGTCACGGGACTAGCATGAAGACCCAGTACTTC. Translation gives CASSHGTSMKTQYF.

This clonotype was picked up many times. The chain uses TRBV6-1 and TRBJ1-1, with 7 bases lining up with TRBD1. Trimming cost V 6 bases and J 1 base; bases outside gene matches: 5. CDR1 and CDR2 from the germline V gene are MNHNS and SASEGT. The CDR3 totals 14 residues. CDR3 protein: CASRQGQRNTEAFF. Here the CDR3 DNA reads TGTGCCAGCAGACAGGGGCAAAGGAACACTGAAGCTTTCTTT.